Below, 27 T cell receptor beta chains from the same sample are listed, as sequenced in a study of shared clonotypes between healthy human individuals. CD8 cells classed as naive were CD45RO-negative and positively selected for CCR7, excluding terminally differentiated effector memory CD45RA+ cells. The data were produced by immunoSEQ multiplex PCR, yet TCRdb's version contains in-frame clones alone and is incomplete. The repertoire holds hundreds of thousands of clones, with around 96% as singletons. The specimen sequenced was naive CD8+ T cells sorted from blood. The source of these receptors is a woman under 40 in good health.

The chain uses TRBV7-6 and TRBJ2-7; D is perhaps TRBD1 (6 bases). Germline loops: CDR1 SGHVS, CDR2 FNYEAQ. This CDR3 contains 14 residues. Trimming took off 5 bases at V and 5 bases at J, with 16 bases between the two ends. The CDR3 DNA reads TGTGCCAGCAGCCCCTATGCAGGGGCGCACGAGCAGTACTTC. Protein: CASSPYAGAHEQYF.

The rearrangement links TRBV7-9 to TRBJ2-5; 7 bases align to TRBD2. Germline assignment: CDR1 SEHNR and CDR2 FQNEAQ (reference sequence). This CDR3 has 13 residues. J was trimmed by 4 bases and V by 7 bases; bases with no gene match: 6. The CDR3 spells CASKDGEGETQYF. DNA for the CDR3: TGTGCCAGCAAGGATGGGGAGGGAGAGACCCAGTACTTC.

This chain connects TRBV11-2 to TRBJ2-7; no definite D call. Trimming removed 3 bases at V and 0 bases at J, with 9 bases between. CDR1 is SGHAT, CDR2 FQNNGV, per germline. The CDR3 has 14 residues. The CDR3, as DNA: TGTGCCAGCAGCTTGGTAGACCTCTCCTACGAGCAGTACTTC. As protein: CASSLVDLSYEQYF.

The V call is TRBV21-1, the J call TRBJ2-2; the table's D call, TRBD2, has no DNA check behind it. TRBV21-1 is a known pseudogene. This CDR3 spans 12 amino acids. The CDR3 DNA reads TGTGCCAGCCGGGGGGACACCGGGGAGCTGTTTTTT. It specifies CASRGDTGELFF.

V usage is TRBV7-2 and J usage is TRBJ2-7; D is perhaps TRBD1 or TRBD2 (5 bases each). Germline V lookup: CDR1 SGHTA, CDR2 FQGNSA. The V and J ends lost 5 bases and 7 bases respectively, with 21 bases between them. This CDR3 is 15 amino acids long. The CDR3 here is CASSAGTGPLWEQYF. Here the CDR3 DNA reads TGTGCCAGCAGCGCCGGGACCGGGCCTCTATGGGAGCAGTACTTC.

The chain is built from TRBV5-6 and TRBJ2-3; no definite D call. Germline CDR1 reads SGHDT; CDR2 reads YYEEEE. Trimming cost V 1 base and J 2 bases, with 8 bases left between them. This CDR3 has 14 amino acids. CDR3 residues: CASSLNRDTDTQYF. The CDR3 DNA sequence: TGTGCCAGCAGCTTGAACAGAGACACAGATACGCAGTATTTT.

This clone appeared a single time. J is TRBJ2-1 and V is TRBV6-5; 12 positions match TRBD2. This CDR3 is built from 15 residues. After removal of 0 bases from V and 8 bases from J, the junction contained 2 bases not matched to a gene. Germline V gives CDR1 MNHEY, CDR2 SVGAGI. The CDR3 sequence is CASSYSTSGSYEQFF. Here the CDR3 DNA reads TGTGCCAGCAGTTACTCGACTAGCGGGAGCTATGAGCAGTTCTTC.

This chain links TRBV4-1 with TRBJ2-7; TRBD2 might be the D (6 bases). Germline CDR1 and CDR2: MGHRA and YSYEKL. Trimming removed 2 bases from V and 3 bases from J, with 23 bases in between. This CDR3 has 18 residues. The CDR3 region is CASSQNDPAGGGNYEQYF. The CDR3 bases are TGCGCCAGCAGCCAAAATGACCCCGCAGGTGGCGGGAACTACGAGCAGTACTTC.

A word on this clone: At one boundary the junction diverges from the germline segment, which might be a read error. This CDR3 is also generated by other DNA sequences in the sample. The chain uses TRBV27 and TRBJ2-7; D remains ambiguous. The CDR3 is made up of 13 amino acids. The V gene's germline CDR1 is MNHEY and CDR2 SMNVEV (reference sequence). The CDR3 is CASSLSPSYEQYF. In DNA, the CDR3 is TGTGCCAGCAGTCTATCCCCCTCCTACGAGCAGTACTTC.

The rearrangement joins TRBV7-9 to TRBJ2-7; the D is unclear. The CDR3 covers 17 residues. Trimming removed 2 bases at V and 0 bases at J, with 17 bases between. The V gene's germline CDR1 is SEHNR and CDR2 FQNEAQ (reference sequence). The CDR3 sequence: CASSLPSGSGSSYEQYF. For the CDR3, the DNA is TGTGCCAGCAGCTTACCCTCCGGGTCCGGAAGCTCCTACGAGCAGTACTTC.

In DNA form, the CDR3 reads TGTGCCAGCAGTGGTCCCGGGGCTGAAAAACTGTTTTTT. It translates to CASSGPGAEKLFF. This chain uses TRBV28 with TRBJ1-4; a possible D gene is TRBD1 (5 bases). Trimming removed 5 bases at V and 7 bases at J, with 11 bases between. The CDR3 runs 13 residues. Germline lookup yields CDR1 MDHEN and CDR2 SYDVKM.

The chain has TRBV29-1 and TRBJ2-7; TRBD2 aligns across 8 bases. CDR1 SQVTM and CDR2 ANQGSEA come from the germline V gene. CDR3 size: 14 residues. V was pared by 4 bases and J by 4 bases, with 9 bases of the junction left unmatched. The DNA for the CDR3 is TGCAGCGTTGTCTTGCGGGAGGATTCTTACGAGCAGTACTTC. Translated, it gives CSVVLREDSYEQYF.

Remarks on this clone: Germline and junction disagree at one end, which may indicate a read error. The chain employs TRBV6-1 and TRBJ1-2; no clear D. Germline CDR1 and CDR2: MNHNS and SASEGT. CDR3 length equals 10 residues. CDR3 in amino acids: CASSEARGNF. In DNA form, the CDR3 reads TGTGCCAGCAGTGAAGCCCGCGGGAACTTC.

The chain carries TRBV28 and TRBJ2-2; D not certain. The germline gives CDR1 MDHEN, CDR2 SYDVKM. The CDR3 runs 12 residues. V was clipped by 2 bases and J by 8 bases, with 6 bases between them. As DNA, the CDR3 is TGTGCCAGCAGTTTACTTGTTGGGGAGCTGTTTTTT. This sequence encodes CASSLLVGELFF.

The table lists this clone with a few counts. V and J are TRBV27 and TRBJ2-1; no clear D gene. The germline V gene encodes CDR1 MNHEY and CDR2 SMNVEV (reference sequence). The CDR3 is 15 residues long. Trimming pared 3 bases from V and 0 bases from J, leaving 9 bases between. The CDR3 sequence is CASSFAATSYNEQFF. Written as DNA, the CDR3 is TGTGCCAGCAGTTTCGCGGCAACCTCCTACAATGAGCAGTTCTTC.

This clone was counted once. The CDR3 DNA reads as TGCGCCAGCAGTCTTCTGACCGGGACAGGGGAAGAAAAACTGTTTTTT. This gives the protein CASSLLTGTGEEKLFF. This sequence joins TRBV4-1 and TRBJ1-4, with 10 positions matching TRBD1. Germline V CDR1 and CDR2: MGHRA, YSYEKL. V was pared by 6 bases and J by 8 bases, with 12 bases of the junction left unmatched. This CDR3 spans 16 amino acids.

The V call is TRBV27, the J call TRBJ1-5; tentative D call: TRBD1 (5 bases). This CDR3 contains 14 residues. From germline, CDR1 is MNHEY and CDR2 SMNVEV (reference sequence). V lost 1 base and J lost 6, with 10 bases in between. The CDR3 protein is CASSLLQGGQPQHF. For the CDR3, the DNA is TGTGCCAGCAGTTTATTGCAGGGAGGTCAGCCCCAGCATTTT.

This sequence joins TRBV27 and TRBJ1-5, with D hard to call. Germline CDR1 and CDR2: MNHEY and SMNVEV (reference sequence). The CDR3 has 13 residues. V shed 3 bases and J shed 9 bases, with 12 bases lying between them. This CDR3 is CASSFGVTWPQHF. CDR3 in DNA: TGTGCCAGCAGTTTTGGGGTGACCTGGCCCCAGCATTTT.

The chain couples TRBV11-2 to TRBJ2-1; 8 bases map to TRBD2. V lost 5 bases to trimming and J lost 0 bases; unmatched junction nucleotides: 3. The length of the CDR3 is 15 residues. The V gene's germline CDR1 is SGHAT and CDR2 FQNNGV. CDR3: CASSTGTSSYNEQFF. CDR3 DNA sequence: TGTGCCAGCAGCACCGGGACTAGCTCCTACAATGAGCAGTTCTTC.

Comment on this clone: Different DNA sequences within this sample yield the same CDR3. The chain is built from TRBV27 and TRBJ2-7, with D maybe TRBD1 (5 bases). The CDR3 covers 13 residues. V was shortened by 0 bases and J by 3 bases, with 6 bases between the two germline ends. Per germline, CDR1 MNHEY and CDR2 SMNVEV (reference sequence). CDR3 bases: TGTGCCAGCAGTTTATCCCAGGGCTACGAGCAGTACTTC. It translates to CASSLSQGYEQYF.

The chain uses TRBV5-1 and TRBJ2-2; 8 nucleotides line up with TRBD2. Germline V gene sequence: CDR1 SGHRS, CDR2 YFSETQ. This CDR3 is 18 amino acids long. Unmatched junction bases numbered 15, after V lost 1 base and J lost 7 bases. The CDR3 DNA follows: TGCGCCAGCAGCTTGCCCCCGGGAGTAGCGGGACGGGTCGGGGAGCTGTTTTTT. It is translated as CASSLPPGVAGRVGELFF.

This chain connects TRBV7-2 to TRBJ2-7; 12 bases match TRBD2. CDR3 size: 18 residues. Germline lookup yields CDR1 SGHTA and CDR2 FQGNSA. Germline trimming cut 5 bases from V and 0 bases from J; bases unmatched to any gene: 11. CDR3 DNA: TGTGCCAGCAGCCCCGGACTAGCGGGACCCTCGGCCTCCTACGAGCAGTACTTC. Residues: CASSPGLAGPSASYEQYF.

The chain carries TRBV29-1 and TRBJ2-7, with 7 positions matching TRBD1. Germline values: CDR1 SQVTM, CDR2 ANQGSEA. With 1 base clipped from V and 3 bases from J, the junction kept 3 bases outside the gene matches. The CDR3 covers 13 residues. CDR3 coding DNA: TGCAGCGTTGAAGTTCAGGGGGACTACGAGCAGTACTTC. Translated, it gives CSVEVQGDYEQYF.

The rearrangement uses TRBV19 and TRBJ2-7; 7 bases are shared with TRBD2. Germline CDR1 is LNHDA and CDR2 is SQIVND (reference sequence). The CDR3 extends over 15 amino acids. V was clipped by 3 bases and J by 0 bases; unmatched bases: 5. CDR3: CASSIAGEGSYEQYF. The CDR3 DNA reads as TGTGCCAGTAGTATTGCGGGGGAGGGCTCCTACGAGCAGTACTTC.

This clone came up once. V usage is TRBV19 and J usage is TRBJ1-2; 7 bases map to TRBD1. Germline trimming cut 6 bases from V and 3 bases from J; bases unmatched to any gene: 10. The CDR3 runs 15 residues. From germline, CDR1 is LNHDA and CDR2 SQIVND (reference sequence). The CDR3 nucleotides read TGTGCCAGTAGGGGAATGGACAGGTCTGACTATGGCTACACCTTC. It translates to CASRGMDRSDYGYTF.

The chain combines TRBV15 with TRBJ2-1, with D possibly being TRBD2 (6 bases). Germline assignment: CDR1 LNHNV and CDR2 YYDKDF (reference sequence). This CDR3 is 16 amino acids long. The V gene lost 1 base and the J gene lost 8 bases, with 18 bases spanning the gap. DNA of the CDR3: TGTGCCACCAGCAGAGGAGCGGGTCGGTTGATGGATGAGCAGTTCTTC. As protein: CATSRGAGRLMDEQFF.

The chain carries TRBV19 and TRBJ1-5; D unclear. The CDR3 length is 15 residues. Germline V gene sequence: CDR1 LNHDA, CDR2 SQIVND (reference sequence). The V end lost 1 base, the J end lost 3 bases, and 10 bases lay between the germline ends. This chain's CDR3 is CASSIVMYLNQPQHF. For the CDR3, the DNA is TGTGCCAGTAGTATAGTAATGTATCTCAATCAGCCCCAGCATTTT.